This T cell receptor beta chain was sequenced during a study of PD-1 blockade in classical Hodgkin lymphoma. Study outcomes and limitations: What caused the repertoire differences, perhaps disease activity or prior therapy, remains undefined. Newly diagnosed patients reportedly trailed healthy donors in baseline TCR diversity.

In germline, CDR1 is SGHKS, CDR2 YYEKEE (reference sequence). This CDR3 is 15 amino acids long. V gave up 4 bases and J gave up 4 bases, with 17 bases separating them. With respect to this clone: Its cognate antigen is unknown.

Time point reported: newly diagnosed, previously untreated cHL patient sample. What served as comparison were PBMCs in newly diagnosed, untreated classical Hodgkin lymphoma. Sequencing was performed with immunoSEQ multiplex PCR; in TCRdb, only in-frame clones are kept and a portion is missing. The sample has tens of thousands of clones; about 93% are singletons. This chain links TRBV5-5 with TRBJ1-1; D not certain. Sequencing was carried out using peripheral blood mononuclear cells (PBMCs). The TCR sequence derives from a human donor with classical Hodgkin lymphoma. The CDR3 reads CASSPGSGVGTEAFF. The CDR3 nucleotides read TGTGCCAGCAGCCCCGGTTCGGGTGTTGGCACTGAAGCTTTCTTT.